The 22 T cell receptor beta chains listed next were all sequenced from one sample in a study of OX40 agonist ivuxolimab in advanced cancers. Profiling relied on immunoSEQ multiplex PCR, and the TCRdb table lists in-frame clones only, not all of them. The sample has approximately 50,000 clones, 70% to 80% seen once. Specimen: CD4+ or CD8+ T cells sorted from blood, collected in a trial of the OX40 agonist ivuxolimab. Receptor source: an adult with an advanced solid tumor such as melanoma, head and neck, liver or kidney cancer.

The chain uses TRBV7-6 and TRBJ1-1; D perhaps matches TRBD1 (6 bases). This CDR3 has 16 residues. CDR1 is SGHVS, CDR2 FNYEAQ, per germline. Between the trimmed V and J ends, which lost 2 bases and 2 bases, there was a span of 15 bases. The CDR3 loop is CASSLFAGEGNTEAFF. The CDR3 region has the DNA TGTGCCAGCAGCTTATTCGCAGGGGAGGGAAACACTGAAGCTTTCTTT.

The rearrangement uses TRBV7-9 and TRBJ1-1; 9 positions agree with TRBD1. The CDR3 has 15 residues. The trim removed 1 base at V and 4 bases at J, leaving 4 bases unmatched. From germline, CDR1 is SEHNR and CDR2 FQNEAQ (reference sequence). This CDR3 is CASSLGGQGGTEAFF. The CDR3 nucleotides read TGTGCCAGCAGCTTAGGGGGACAGGGAGGCACTGAAGCTTTCTTT.

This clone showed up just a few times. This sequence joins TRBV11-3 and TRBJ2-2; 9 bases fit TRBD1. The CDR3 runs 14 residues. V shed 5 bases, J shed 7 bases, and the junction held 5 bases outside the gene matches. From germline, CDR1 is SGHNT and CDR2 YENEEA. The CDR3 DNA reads TGTGCCAGCAGCGACGGACAGGGGTACGGGGAGCTGTTTTTT. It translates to CASSDGQGYGELFF.

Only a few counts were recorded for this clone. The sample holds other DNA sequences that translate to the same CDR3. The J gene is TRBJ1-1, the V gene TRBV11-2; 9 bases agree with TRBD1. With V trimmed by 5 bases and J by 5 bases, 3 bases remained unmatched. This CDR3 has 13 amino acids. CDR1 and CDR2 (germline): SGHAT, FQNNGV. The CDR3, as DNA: TGTGCCAGCAGCCCGGACAGGGGAACTGAAGCTTTCTTT. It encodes CASSPDRGTEAFF.

This chain's CDR3 is CASTTGSNLYEQYF. DNA for the CDR3: TGTGCCAGCACCACCGGGAGCAATCTCTACGAGCAGTACTTC. V usage is TRBV28 and J usage is TRBJ2-7; possibly TRBD2 for D (6 bases). The length of the CDR3 is 14 residues. The germline V gene has CDR1 MDHEN and CDR2 SYDVKM. With 7 bases removed from V and 3 bases from J, the gap between germline ends came to 16 bases.

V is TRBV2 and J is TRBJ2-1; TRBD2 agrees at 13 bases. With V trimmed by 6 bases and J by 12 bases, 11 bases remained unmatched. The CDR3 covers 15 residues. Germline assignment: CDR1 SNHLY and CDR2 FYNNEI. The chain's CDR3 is CASRTTGTSGTRQFF. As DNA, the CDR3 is TGTGCCAGCAGGACGACCGGGACTAGCGGGACCCGGCAGTTCTTC. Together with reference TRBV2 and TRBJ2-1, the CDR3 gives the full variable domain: EPEVTQTPSHQVTQMGQEVILRCVPISNHLYFYWYRQILGQKVEFLVSFYNNEISEKSEIFDDQFSVERPDGSNFTLKIRSTKLEDSAMYFCASRTTGTSGTRQFFGPGTRLTVL.

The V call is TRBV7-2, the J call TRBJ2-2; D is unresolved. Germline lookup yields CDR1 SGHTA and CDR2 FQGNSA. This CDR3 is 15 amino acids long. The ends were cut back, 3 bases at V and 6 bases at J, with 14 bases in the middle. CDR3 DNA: TGTGCCAGCAGCTTGAGTTTAGGGAAGTCCGGGGAGCTGTTTTTT. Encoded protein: CASSLSLGKSGELFF. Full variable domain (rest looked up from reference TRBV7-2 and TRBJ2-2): GAGVSQSPSNKVTEKGKDVELRCDPISGHTALYWYRQSLGQGLEFLIYFQGNSAPDKSGLPSDRFSAERTGGSVSTLTIQRTQQEDSAVYLCASSLSLGKSGELFFGEGSRLTVL.

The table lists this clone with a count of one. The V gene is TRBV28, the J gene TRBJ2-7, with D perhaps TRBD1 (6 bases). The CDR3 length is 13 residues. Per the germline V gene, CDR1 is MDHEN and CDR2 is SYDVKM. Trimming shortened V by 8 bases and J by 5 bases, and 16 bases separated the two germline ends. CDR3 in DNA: TGTGCCAGCGTGGGGGCGGAGAGGAACGAGCAGTACTTC. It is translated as CASVGAERNEQYF. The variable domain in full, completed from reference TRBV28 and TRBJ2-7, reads DVKVTQSSRYLVKRTGEKVFLECVQDMDHENMFWYRQDPGLGLRLIYFSYDVKMKEKGDIPEGYSVSREKKERFSLILESASTNQTSMYLCASVGAERNEQYFGPGTRLTVT.

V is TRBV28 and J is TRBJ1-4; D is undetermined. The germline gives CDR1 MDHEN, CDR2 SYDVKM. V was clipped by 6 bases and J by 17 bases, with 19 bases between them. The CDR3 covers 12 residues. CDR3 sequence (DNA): TGTGCCAGCAGCTATGGGAGCTTGGCGTATTTTTTT. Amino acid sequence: CASSYGSLAYFF.

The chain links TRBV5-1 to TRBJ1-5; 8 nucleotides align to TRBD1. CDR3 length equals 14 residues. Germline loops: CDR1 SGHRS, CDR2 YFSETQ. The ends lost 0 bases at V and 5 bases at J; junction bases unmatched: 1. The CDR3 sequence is CASSLAGGDQPQHF. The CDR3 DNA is TGCGCCAGCAGCTTGGCAGGGGGCGATCAGCCCCAGCATTTT. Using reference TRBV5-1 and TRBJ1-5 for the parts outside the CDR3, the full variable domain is KAGVTQTPRYLIKTRGQQVTLSCSPISGHRSVSWYQQTPGQGLQFLFEYFSETQRNKGNFPGRFSGRQFSNSRSEMNVSTLELGDSALYLCASSLAGGDQPQHFGDGTRLSIL.

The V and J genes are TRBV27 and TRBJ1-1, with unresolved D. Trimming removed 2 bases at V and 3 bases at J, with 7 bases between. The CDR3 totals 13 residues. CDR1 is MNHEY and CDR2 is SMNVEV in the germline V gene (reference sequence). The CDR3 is CASSLGIDTEAFF. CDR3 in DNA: TGTGCCAGCAGTTTAGGAATCGACACTGAAGCTTTCTTT.

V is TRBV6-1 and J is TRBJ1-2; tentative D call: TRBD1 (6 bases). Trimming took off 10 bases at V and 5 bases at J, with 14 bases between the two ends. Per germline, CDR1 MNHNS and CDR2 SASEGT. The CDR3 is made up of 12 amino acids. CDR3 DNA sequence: TGTGCCACTAAAGACAGGAGGTATGGCTACACCTTC. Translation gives CATKDRRYGYTF.

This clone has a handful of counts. In nucleotides, the CDR3 is TGCAGCGCTGATGCCTTTTTCACCGGGGAGCTGTTTTTT. Protein product: CSADAFFTGELFF. The gene calls are TRBV29-1 and TRBJ2-2; D unresolved. Germline CDR1 is SQVTM and CDR2 is ANQGSEA. The CDR3 loop spans 13 amino acids. V lost 7 bases and J lost 4, with 13 bases in between.

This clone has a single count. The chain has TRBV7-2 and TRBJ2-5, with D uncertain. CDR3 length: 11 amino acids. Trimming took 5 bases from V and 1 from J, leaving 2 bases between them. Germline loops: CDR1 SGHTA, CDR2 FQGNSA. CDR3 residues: CASSPQETQYF. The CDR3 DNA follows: TGTGCCAGCAGCCCCCAAGAGACCCAGTACTTC.

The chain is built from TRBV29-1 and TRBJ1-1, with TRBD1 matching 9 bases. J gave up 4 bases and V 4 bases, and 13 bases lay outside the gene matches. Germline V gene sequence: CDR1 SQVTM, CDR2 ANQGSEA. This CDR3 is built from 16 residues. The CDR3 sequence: CSVGGGWTGVGTEAFF. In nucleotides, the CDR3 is TGCAGCGTTGGGGGGGGTTGGACAGGGGTGGGCACTGAAGCTTTCTTT.

CDR3 sequence: CASSLFDGQSNEKLFF. CDR3 nucleotide sequence: TGTGCCAGCAGCTTGTTCGACGGACAGAGTAATGAAAAACTGTTTTTT. This chain connects TRBV5-6 to TRBJ1-4, with D possibly matching TRBD1 (6 bases). CDR3 length equals 16 residues. The V end lost 1 base, the J end lost 4 bases, and 14 bases lay between the germline ends. CDR1 and CDR2 (germline): SGHDT, YYEEEE.

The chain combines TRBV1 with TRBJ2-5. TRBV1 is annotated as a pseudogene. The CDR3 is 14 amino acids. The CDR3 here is CTSSQNLGSETQYF. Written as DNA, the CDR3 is TGCACCAGCAGCCAAAATCTGGGGTCAGAGACCCAGTACTTC.

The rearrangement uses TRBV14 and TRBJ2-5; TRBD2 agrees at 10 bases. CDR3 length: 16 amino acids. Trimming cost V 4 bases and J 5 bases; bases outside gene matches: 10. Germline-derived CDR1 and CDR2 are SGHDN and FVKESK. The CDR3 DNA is TGTGCCAGCAGCCCCCTACTAGCGGGGAGTGCGGAGACCCAGTACTTC. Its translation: CASSPLLAGSAETQYF. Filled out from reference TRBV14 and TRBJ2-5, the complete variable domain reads EAGVTQFPSHSVIEKGQTVTLRCDPISGHDNLYWYRRVMGKEIKFLLHFVKESKQDESGMPNNRFLAERTGGTYSTLKVQPAELEDSGVYFCASSPLLAGSAETQYFGPGTRLLVL.

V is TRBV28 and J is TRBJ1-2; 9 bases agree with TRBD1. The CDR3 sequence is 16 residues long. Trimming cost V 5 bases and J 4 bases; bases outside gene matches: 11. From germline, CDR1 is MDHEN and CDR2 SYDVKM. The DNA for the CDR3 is TGTGCCAGCAGTGCTATCGGACAGGGGTTCGGCTATGGCTACACCTTC. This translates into CASSAIGQGFGYGYTF.

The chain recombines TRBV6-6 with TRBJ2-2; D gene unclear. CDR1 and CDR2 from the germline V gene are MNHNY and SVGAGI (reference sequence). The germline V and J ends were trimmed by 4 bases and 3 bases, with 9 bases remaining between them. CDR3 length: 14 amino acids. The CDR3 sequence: CASSFFGDTGELFF. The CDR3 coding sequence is TGTGCCAGCAGTTTCTTTGGGGACACCGGGGAGCTGTTTTTT.

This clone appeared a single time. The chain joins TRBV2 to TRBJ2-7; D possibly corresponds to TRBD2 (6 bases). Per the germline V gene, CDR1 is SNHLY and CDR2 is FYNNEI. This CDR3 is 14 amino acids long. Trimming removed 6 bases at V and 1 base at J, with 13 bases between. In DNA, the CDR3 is TGTGCCAGCAGGTTGGGCGGGGTTTCCTACGAGCAGTACTTC. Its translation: CASRLGGVSYEQYF.

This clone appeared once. The CDR3 loop is CASSPQGVSYNEQFF. CDR3 DNA sequence: TGCGCCAGCAGCCCTCAGGGGGTTTCCTACAATGAGCAGTTCTTC. The V call is TRBV5-1, the J call TRBJ2-1, with TRBD1 identical over 7 bases. The V segment lost 4 bases and the J segment 1 base; nucleotides outside the gene matches: 5. The germline gives CDR1 SGHRS, CDR2 YFSETQ. There are 15 residues in the CDR3.